This TCR beta chain was sequenced for a study of blood T cell repertoires in COVID-19. Trimming stripped 1 base from V and 5 bases from J, with 14 bases between. This CDR3 has 15 amino acids. Germline V gives CDR1 SEHNR, CDR2 FQNEAQ (reference sequence). This study enrolled people aged roughly 18 to 89 from under 25 US geographic areas. Clones were read by immunoSEQ multiplex PCR, and TCRdb kept only the in-frame ones, dropping some. The sample yields approximately 200,000 clones, around 86% seen once. The chain combines TRBV7-9 with TRBJ1-2, with D maybe TRBD1 (6 bases). The receptor was isolated from a woman aged 25 to 39 who had recovered from COVID-19. The sample was PBMCs or T cells enriched from blood (not recorded which). For the CDR3, the DNA is TGTGCCAGCAGCTTAGGTTTTGGGGGCCCATATGGCTACACCTTC. Its protein is CASSLGFGGPYGYTF.